One and the same sample provided the 5 T cell receptor beta chains below, sequenced in a study of shared clonotypes between healthy human individuals. Repertoires were generated with immunoSEQ multiplex PCR, while TCRdb's copy carries only in-frame clones and drops some. Of over a million clones in the sample, around 97% were seen once. Sample: naive CD4+ T cells sorted from blood. Subset noted: CD45RA+ positively selected. These receptors were collected from a man aged 25-45 years in good health.

The chain combines TRBV18 with TRBJ2-1; 9 bases line up with TRBD1. CDR1 is KGHSH, CDR2 LQKENI, per germline. This CDR3 is built from 17 residues. The junction had 12 bases not matched to a gene; V was cut back by 3 bases and J by 6 bases. CDR3 sequence: CASSPDRGSLAGNEQFF. The CDR3 DNA reads TGTGCCAGCTCACCCGACAGGGGGTCACTAGCTGGCAATGAGCAGTTCTTC.

The V call is TRBV19, the J call TRBJ2-4, with TRBD2 matching 7 bases. CDR3 length: 16 amino acids. Trimming at V came to 6 bases and at J to 0 bases, leaving 8 bases not matched to a gene. Germline CDR1 LNHDA, CDR2 SQIVND (reference sequence). The CDR3 region has the DNA TGTGCCAGTAGCGGGAGGAGAGACCTAGCCAAAAACATTCAGTACTTC. Residues: CASSGRRDLAKNIQYF.

The V gene is TRBV27, the J gene TRBJ2-5, with 7 bases matching TRBD2. This CDR3 contains 16 residues. CDR1 is MNHEY, CDR2 SMNVEV, per germline (reference sequence). With 3 bases clipped from V and 1 base from J, the junction kept 8 bases outside the gene matches. The CDR3 nucleotides are TGTGCCAGCAGTTTGCGGGCTAGCGGAAGCCAAGAGACCCAGTACTTC. Its protein is CASSLRASGSQETQYF.

The chain has TRBV29-1 and TRBJ2-7; the D is unclear. Trimming removed 4 bases at V and 2 bases at J, with 9 bases between. Looked up from germline, CDR1 is SQVTM and CDR2 is ANQGSEA. The CDR3 consists of 12 residues. The CDR3 here is CSVVAATYEQYF. The CDR3 DNA follows: TGCAGCGTTGTGGCAGCAACCTACGAGCAGTACTTC.

The rearrangement links TRBV5-4 to TRBJ2-5; TRBD2 is a possible D gene (5 bases). This CDR3 has 17 residues. V gave up 0 bases and J gave up 5 bases, with 20 bases separating them. Germline values: CDR1 SGHNT, CDR2 YYREEE (reference sequence). The CDR3 sequence: CASSLASPRNARETQYF. CDR3 in DNA: TGTGCCAGCAGCTTGGCTAGCCCGAGGAACGCTAGGGAGACCCAGTACTTC.